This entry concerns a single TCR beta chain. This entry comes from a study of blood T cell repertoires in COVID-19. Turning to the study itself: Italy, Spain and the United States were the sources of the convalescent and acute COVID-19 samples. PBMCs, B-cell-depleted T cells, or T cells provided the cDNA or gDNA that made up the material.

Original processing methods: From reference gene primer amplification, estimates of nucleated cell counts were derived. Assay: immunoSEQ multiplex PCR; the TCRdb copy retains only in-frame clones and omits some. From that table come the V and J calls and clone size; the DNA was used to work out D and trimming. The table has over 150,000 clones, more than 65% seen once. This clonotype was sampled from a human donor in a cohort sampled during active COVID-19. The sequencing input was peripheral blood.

CDR3 loop: CASSYGTGGSYEQYF. The CDR3, as DNA: TGTGCCAGCAGTTACGGGACAGGGGGCTCCTACGAGCAGTACTTC. V gene TRBV6-2 or TRBV6-3 combines with J gene TRBJ2-7; 11 bases are a match to TRBD1. Germline trimming cut 2 bases from V and 0 bases from J; bases unmatched to any gene: 0. CDR3 length equals 15 residues. Germline values: CDR1 MNHEY, CDR2 SVGEGT.